These T cell receptor beta chains were read from a single sample in a study of human CD8 memory T cell subsets. From the 5' RACE reads, TCRdb lists one entry per CDR3 protein and no DNA. The table counts fewer than 20,000 distinct CDR3 sequences; 5% to 6% lies in the top ten. Specimen: CD8+ T cells from PBMCs. The receptors stem from a human donor in good health. CDR3s include the opening cysteine and the closing phenylalanine or tryptophan. Size is omitted from some rows. Given values are once, few, many or a class for expanded clones.

J: TRBJ2-5
V: TRBV7-8
size: -
CDR3: CASLRRAGGPKETQYF

J: TRBJ2-5
V: TRBV6-2/TRBV6-3
size: -
CDR3: CASSLAGHKETQYF

J: TRBJ2-7
V: TRBV5-6
size: -
CDR3: CASRRDRGFFEQYF

J: TRBJ2-7
V: TRBV10-3
size: -
CDR3: CAISGGQAYEQYF

J: TRBJ2-7
V: TRBV2
size: -
CDR3: CASSDTLGGSSYEQYF

J: TRBJ2-7
V: TRBV6-5
size: -
CDR3: CASSSRVGEQYF

J: TRBJ2-4
V: TRBV28
size: medium-sized
CDR3: CAISSGAKNIQYF

J: TRBJ1-2
V: TRBV29-1
size: -
CDR3: CSVGLIRGEGYTF

J: TRBJ2-1
V: TRBV12-3/TRBV12-4
size: -
CDR3: CASSWLAGTYNEQFF

J: TRBJ2-7
V: TRBV29-1
size: -
CDR3: CSMRTSGVSYEQYF

J: TRBJ1-1
V: TRBV28
size: -
CDR3: CASSLRSPGTTEAFF

J: TRBJ1-6
V: TRBV4-3
size: medium-sized
CDR3: CASSQDSGSNSPLHF

J: TRBJ1-1
V: TRBV11-2
size: -
CDR3: CASSFNARGTLAEAFF

J: TRBJ2-7
V: TRBV20-1
size: -
CDR3: CSARDIRRGSYEQYF

J: TRBJ2-1
V: TRBV2
size: medium-sized
CDR3: CASSDGGLSYNEQFF

J: TRBJ2-1
V: TRBV29-1
size: -
CDR3: CSVEWDFSYNEQFF

J: TRBJ2-1
V: TRBV6-6
size: medium-sized
CDR3: CASNLGPRPEFF